This TCR beta chain appears in the sequencing data of a study of blood T cell repertoires in COVID-19. The CDR3 extends over 13 amino acids. Trimming removed 0 bases at V and 4 bases at J, with 7 bases between. Per germline, CDR1 SGHDT and CDR2 YYEEEE. The protocol was immunoSEQ multiplex PCR, while the TCRdb copy is restricted to in-frame clones and leaves out a portion. The table records tens of thousands of clones, around 83% of them present only once. The V gene is TRBV5-6, the J gene TRBJ2-5; TRBD1 might be the D (6 bases). The origin of this receptor is a man aged 50-60 years with COVID-19, enrolled during active disease. Input material: peripheral blood. The CDR3 sequence: CASSLDRVETQYF. The CDR3 DNA reads TGTGCCAGCAGCTTGGACAGGGTAGAGACCCAGTACTTC.